The 27 T cell receptor beta chains listed next were all sequenced from one sample in a study of T-cell reconstitution after alpha-beta-depleted transplantation in children. Preparation of the TCRbeta library was carried out with unique molecular identifiers. MiXCR, applied by TCRdb to the PCR reads, yields one record per CDR3 protein. The sample includes hundreds of thousands of distinct CDR3 sequences, approximately 11% of them seen just once. Here the sequenced sample was PBMCs, taken before TCRalphabeta/CD19-depleted stem cell transplant. The receptors derive from a child younger than two with acute myeloid leukemia, due to receive a stem cell transplant.

Many counts were recorded for this clonotype. J is TRBJ2-7 and V is TRBV20-1, with 9 nucleotides matching TRBD2. The CDR3 is 15 residues long. Trimming removed 0 bases from V and 4 bases from J; junction bases left unmatched: 7. The germline V gene encodes CDR1 DFQATT and CDR2 SNEGSKA (reference sequence). CDR3 region: CSARDPWREGYEQYF. CDR3 nucleotides: TGCAGTGCTAGAGATCCGTGGCGGGAGGGATACGAGCAGTACTTC.

This clonotype was recorded many times. Written as DNA, the CDR3 is TGTGCCAGCAGTGTCCTAGCGGGAGGGAACGATGAGCAGTTCTTC. Translating it yields CASSVLAGGNDEQFF. V is TRBV25-1 and J is TRBJ2-1; 12 nucleotides agree with TRBD2. Trimming at V came to 4 bases and at J to 8 bases, leaving 6 bases not matched to a gene. Germline V gene lookup returns CDR1 MGHDK and CDR2 SYGVNS. This CDR3 has 15 residues.

This clonotype was detected ten times or more. The chain has TRBV2 and TRBJ2-1, with 7 positions matching TRBD1. This CDR3 is built from 13 residues. Germline-derived CDR1 and CDR2 are SNHLY and FYNNEI. V was clipped by 3 bases and J by 5 bases; unmatched bases: 1. CDR3 sequence (DNA): TGTGCCAGCAGTGAGGGGACAGACAATGAGCAGTTCTTC. Its translation: CASSEGTDNEQFF.

At least ten counts were recorded for this clonotype. The V gene is TRBV5-1, the J gene TRBJ1-1; possible D gene TRBD1, 6 bases. V was pared by 0 bases and J by 1 base, with 10 bases between. Germline assignment: CDR1 SGHRS and CDR2 YFSETQ. This CDR3 region has 15 residues. In nucleotides, the CDR3 is TGCGCCAGCAGCTTGGCGGGGGCCCAGAACACTGAAGCTTTCTTT. Its translation is CASSLAGAQNTEAFF.

This chain uses TRBV7-9 with TRBJ1-5; 11 bases align to TRBD1. Germline V gene data show CDR1 as SEHNR and CDR2 as FQNEAQ (reference sequence). The CDR3 is 15 residues long. With V trimmed by 5 bases and J by 4 bases, 4 bases remained unmatched. Written as DNA, the CDR3 is TGTGCCAGCAGCCCCGGGACAGGGGGGAATCAGCCCCAGCATTTT. Translated, it gives CASSPGTGGNQPQHF. Complete variable domain (other parts from reference TRBV7-9 and TRBJ1-5): DTGVSQNPRHKITKRGQNVTFRCDPISEHNRLYWYRQTLGQGPEFLTYFQNEAQLEKSRLLSDRFSAERPKGSFSTLEIQRTEQGDSAMYLCASSPGTGGNQPQHFGDGTRLSIL.

This clonotype was observed many times. V usage is TRBV29-1 and J usage is TRBJ2-1; 11 bases match TRBD2. The CDR3 sequence is 17 residues long. Germline V gene sequence: CDR1 SQVTM, CDR2 ANQGSEA. The V gene end was trimmed by 0 bases and the J gene end by 4 bases; junction bases not matched to a gene: 8. CDR3 nucleotide sequence: TGCAGCGTTGAAGATCCTAGCGGGAGGCACACTTACAATGAGCAGTTCTTC. Translating gives CSVEDPSGRHTYNEQFF.

The table lists this clonotype with many counts. The chain has TRBV5-1 and TRBJ1-2; 7 bases fit TRBD1. V gave up 4 bases and J gave up 1 base; unmatched junction bases: 4. The germline V gene has CDR1 SGHRS and CDR2 YFSETQ. There are 14 residues in the CDR3. CDR3 DNA: TGCGCCAGCAGCCTGGGACAGCATAACTATGGCTACACCTTC. This encodes CASSLGQHNYGYTF.

This clonotype has ten or more counts. CDR3 DNA sequence: TGTGCCAGCAGTTGGGGCACTGGACGTGAAAAACTGTTTTTT. It is translated as CASSWGTGREKLFF. The chain carries TRBV12-3 or TRBV12-4 and TRBJ1-4; D is possibly TRBD1 (5 bases). This CDR3 spans 14 amino acids. The ends were cut back, 4 bases at V and 7 bases at J, with 13 bases in the middle.

This clonotype was counted ten times or more. V usage is TRBV29-1 and J usage is TRBJ2-3; D may be TRBD1 or TRBD2 (6 bases each). Deletions cut 7 bases from V and 8 bases from J, with 19 bases between. The CDR3 runs to 13 residues. From germline, CDR1 is SQVTM and CDR2 ANQGSEA. The CDR3 region has the DNA TGCAGCGGTCGAGGGACCGGAGGGGGTACGCAGTATTTT. Translated: CSGRGTGGGTQYF.

This clonotype was recorded many times. This chain links TRBV6-5 with TRBJ1-5, with D unresolved. This CDR3 has 13 residues. Trimming stripped 5 bases from V and 7 bases from J, with 12 bases between. Germline values: CDR1 MNHEY, CDR2 SVGAGI. Here the CDR3 DNA reads TGTGCCAGCAGTCATGAGATACGGCAGCCCCAGCATTTT. Translating gives CASSHEIRQPQHF.

This clonotype occurred many times. This chain connects TRBV20-1 to TRBJ2-3, with D possibly being TRBD2 (6 bases). The CDR3 loop spans 14 amino acids. From germline, CDR1 is DFQATT and CDR2 SNEGSKA (reference sequence). Between the trimmed V and J ends, which lost 6 bases and 4 bases, there was a span of 17 bases. The CDR3 is CSALPGLPPDTQYF. CDR3 sequence (DNA): TGCAGTGCCCTGCCGGGACTCCCGCCAGATACGCAGTATTTT.

This clonotype was recorded at least ten times. The chain recombines TRBV2 with TRBJ2-5, with a tentative D call TRBD2 (5 bases). Germline CDR1 and CDR2: SNHLY and FYNNEI. Between the trimmed V and J ends, which lost 4 bases and 3 bases, there was a span of 15 bases. The CDR3 loop spans 15 amino acids. The CDR3 DNA reads as TGTGCCAGCAGTGTACGGCCTAGCTGGGAAGAGACCCAGTACTTC. The encoded protein is CASSVRPSWEETQYF.

This clonotype was detected many times. J is TRBJ1-1 and V is TRBV5-1, with D possibly being TRBD1 (6 bases). Germline-derived CDR1 and CDR2 are SGHRS and YFSETQ. Trimming cost V 4 bases and J 3 bases, with 10 bases left between them. This CDR3 contains 13 residues. The CDR3 region has the DNA TGCGCCAGCAGCCCGACAGGACACACTGAAGCTTTCTTT. It yields the protein CASSPTGHTEAFF.

This clonotype counts as medium-sized. The rearrangement links TRBV6-5 to TRBJ2-5, with 11 bases identical to TRBD2. V trimming: 2 bases; J trimming: 2 bases; junction bases outside the gene matches: 4. CDR1 and CDR2 from the germline V gene are MNHEY and SVGAGI. There are 16 residues in the CDR3. Here the CDR3 DNA reads TGTGCCAGCAGTTACGCACTAGCGGGGGCTCAAGAGACCCAGTACTTC. Translation gives CASSYALAGAQETQYF.

In its sample, this clonotype was seen many times. This chain uses TRBV28 with TRBJ2-3; the D call may be TRBD1 or TRBD2 (5 bases each). Trimming shortened V by 7 bases and J by 5 bases, and 19 bases separated the two germline ends. Germline V CDR1 and CDR2: MDHEN, SYDVKM. This CDR3 is 15 amino acids long. The CDR3 here is CASTPSRGVKDTQYF. The CDR3 region has the DNA TGTGCCAGCACCCCCTCGCGAGGGGTGAAAGATACGCAGTATTTT. Using reference TRBV28 and TRBJ2-3 for the parts outside the CDR3, the full variable domain is DVKVTQSSRYLVKRTGEKVFLECVQDMDHENMFWYRQDPGLGLRLIYFSYDVKMKEKGDIPEGYSVSREKKERFSLILESASTNQTSMYLCASTPSRGVKDTQYFGPGTRLTVL.

Concerning this clonotype: The junction departs from the called germline gene at one end, perhaps through a read error. The chain carries TRBV20-1 and TRBJ2-7; tentatively, D is TRBD2 (6 bases). This CDR3 has 14 residues. Germline lookup yields CDR1 DFQATT and CDR2 SNEGSKA (reference sequence). The CDR3 loop reads CSALPTGESYDQYF. The CDR3 region has the DNA TGCAGTGCTTTACCGACGGGGGAAAGCTACGACCAGTACTTC.

This clonotype was detected only a few times. The J gene is TRBJ2-2, the V gene TRBV9, with 8 bases lining up with TRBD1. The V gene's germline CDR1 is SGDLS and CDR2 YYNGEE. Trimming removed 4 bases from V and 4 bases from J; junction bases left unmatched: 9. The CDR3 extends over 16 amino acids. CDR3 in DNA: TGTGCCAGCAGCAGGACAGGGCTTTTACGCACCGGGGAGCTGTTTTTT. It encodes CASSRTGLLRTGELFF.

There are a few counts of this clonotype. The rearrangement joins TRBV20-1 to TRBJ2-5, with D maybe TRBD1 (7 bases). The CDR3 has 12 residues. Per germline, CDR1 DFQATT and CDR2 SNEGSKA (reference sequence). The V end was cut by 4 bases, the J end by 3 bases, with 9 bases between. CDR3 residues: CSAIRGEETQYF. The CDR3, as DNA: TGCAGTGCTATCAGGGGGGAAGAGACCCAGTACTTC.

The table lists this clonotype with many counts. In DNA, the CDR3 is TGTGCCAGCAGCAAGCACAGGAACACTGAAGCTTTCTTT. Its translation: CASSKHRNTEAFF. The chain combines TRBV7-2 with TRBJ1-1; D call uncertain. Trimming shortened V by 5 bases and J by 1 base, and 8 bases separated the two germline ends. This CDR3 is 13 amino acids long. Germline V gene data show CDR1 as SGHTA and CDR2 as FQGNSA. Full variable domain (remainder filled in from reference TRBV7-2 and TRBJ1-1): GAGVSQSPSNKVTEKGKDVELRCDPISGHTALYWYRQSLGQGLEFLIYFQGNSAPDKSGLPSDRFSAERTGGSVSTLTIQRTQQEDSAVYLCASSKHRNTEAFFGQGTRLTVV.

The table lists this clonotype with many counts. The chain has TRBV6-2 or TRBV6-3 and TRBJ2-7, with unresolved D. Per germline, CDR1 MNHEY and CDR2 SVGEGT. The CDR3 is 10 residues long. Deletions cut 8 bases from V and 6 bases from J, with 8 bases between. CDR3 protein: CASASGEQYF. The CDR3 DNA reads as TGTGCCAGCGCCAGTGGCGAGCAGTACTTC.

This clonotype has at least ten counts. The rearrangement joins TRBV20-1 to TRBJ2-3; D uncertain. V lost 3 bases and J lost 3, with 7 bases in between. This CDR3 region has 12 residues. Germline-derived CDR1 and CDR2 are DFQATT and SNEGSKA (reference sequence). Here the CDR3 reads CSARSLTDTQYF. The CDR3 DNA is TGCAGTGCTAGGAGCCTTACAGATACGCAGTATTTT.

This clonotype was observed at least ten times. The chain carries TRBV9 and TRBJ1-4; a possible D gene is TRBD1 (6 bases). V was shortened by 0 bases and J by 10 bases, with 16 bases between the two germline ends. The CDR3 length is 15 residues. Looked up from germline, CDR1 is SGDLS and CDR2 is YYNGEE. CDR3: CASSVGGGPRRKLFF. In nucleotides, the CDR3 is TGTGCCAGCAGCGTAGGAGGGGGGCCCCGAAGAAAACTGTTTTTT.

This clonotype was seen repeatedly, ten times or more. The rearrangement joins TRBV11-2 to TRBJ2-7; 7 bases agree with TRBD2. Germline V gives CDR1 SGHAT, CDR2 FQNNGV. There are 16 residues in the CDR3. V was pared by 3 bases and J by 3 bases, with 11 bases of the junction left unmatched. The CDR3, as DNA: TGTGCCAGCAGCTTTCGGGGCGGGAGTTTAATCTACGAGCAGTACTTC. Its protein is CASSFRGGSLIYEQYF.

Ten or more counts support this clonotype. V and J are TRBV10-1 and TRBJ1-1; D gene ambiguous. The CDR3 is made up of 13 amino acids. Trimming took off 7 bases at V and 1 base at J, with 10 bases between the two ends. Germline CDR1 is WNHNN and CDR2 is SYGVQD (reference sequence). Here the CDR3 DNA reads TGCGCCAGCATGGAGGCAGGGAACACTGAAGCTTTCTTT. This sequence encodes CASMEAGNTEAFF.

This clonotype has just a few counts. CDR3: CASSLGVREGDTQYF. The CDR3 DNA follows: TGTGCCAGCAGCTTGGGGGTGCGGGAGGGGGATACGCAGTATTTT. V and J are TRBV5-4 and TRBJ2-3; 9 bases match TRBD2. Germline CDR1 is SGHNT and CDR2 is YYREEE (reference sequence). The CDR3 spans 15 residues. V was pared by 0 bases and J by 6 bases, with 5 bases of the junction left unmatched.

The table lists this clonotype with many counts. Here the CDR3 reads CAISDRGSYNSPLHF. For the CDR3, the DNA is TGTGCCATCAGTGATCGGGGCTCCTATAATTCACCCCTCCACTTT. V usage is TRBV10-3 and J usage is TRBJ1-6; D is unresolved. This CDR3 is 15 amino acids long. Trimming pared 3 bases from V and 0 bases from J, leaving 6 bases between. Germline lookup yields CDR1 ENHRY and CDR2 SYGVKD.

This clonotype was counted at least ten times. This chain joins TRBV20-1 and TRBJ1-6; perhaps TRBD1 as D (6 bases). The CDR3 contains 15 residues. V lost 6 bases to trimming and J lost 7 bases, with 19 bases between them. Germline values: CDR1 DFQATT, CDR2 SNEGSKA (reference sequence). The CDR3 reads CSAPVRGGVNSPLHF. DNA of the CDR3: TGCAGTGCCCCAGTGAGGGGGGGGGTAAATTCACCCCTCCACTTT.